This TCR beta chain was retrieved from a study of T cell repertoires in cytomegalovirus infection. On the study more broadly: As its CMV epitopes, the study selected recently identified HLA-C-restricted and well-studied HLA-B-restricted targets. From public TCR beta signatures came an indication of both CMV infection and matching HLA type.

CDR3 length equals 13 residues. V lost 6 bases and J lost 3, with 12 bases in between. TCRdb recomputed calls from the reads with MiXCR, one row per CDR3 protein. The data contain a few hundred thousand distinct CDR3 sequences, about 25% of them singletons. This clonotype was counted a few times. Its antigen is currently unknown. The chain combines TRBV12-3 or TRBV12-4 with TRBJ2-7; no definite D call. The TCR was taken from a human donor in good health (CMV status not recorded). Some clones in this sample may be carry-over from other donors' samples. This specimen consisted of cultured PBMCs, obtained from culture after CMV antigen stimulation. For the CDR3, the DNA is TGTGCCAGCAGCCCCCGGCAGGACTACGAGCAGTACTTC. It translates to CASSPRQDYEQYF.